Following are 31 T cell receptor beta chains from one sample sequenced in a study of T cell changes during pregnancy in multiple sclerosis. TCRdb keeps only in-frame clones here, not all; method: immunoSEQ multiplex PCR. This sample has approximately 51,000 clones, with 93% found just once. Sequencing used peripheral blood, obtained in the second trimester of pregnancy. The receptor set was obtained from a female donor with multiple sclerosis, enrolled in a pregnancy study.

This chain connects TRBV4-2 to TRBJ1-6; D unclear. Trimming cost V 5 bases and J 5 bases, with 10 bases left between them. The CDR3 consists of 14 residues. Germline CDR1 LGHNA, CDR2 YNFKEQ. The CDR3 DNA reads TGTGCCAGCAGCGAGGAGCTCAATAATTCACCCCTCCACTTT. It is translated as CASSEELNNSPLHF.

The chain carries TRBV11-2 and TRBJ2-4, with a possible D match to TRBD2 (5 bases). CDR1 and CDR2 (germline): SGHAT, FQNNGV. V was clipped by 4 bases and J by 0 bases, with 13 bases between them. The CDR3 is 16 amino acids. CDR3 DNA sequence: TGTGCCAGCAGCTCGGGGTTGGGCCTAGCCAAAAACATTCAGTACTTC. It codes for CASSSGLGLAKNIQYF.

The chain links TRBV7-9 to TRBJ2-1, with D perhaps matching TRBD2 (7 bases). This CDR3 spans 17 amino acids. Germline assignment: CDR1 SEHNR and CDR2 FQNEAQ (reference sequence). Trimming cost V 5 bases and J 3 bases, with 20 bases left between them. CDR3 DNA sequence: TGTGCCAGCAGCCCTCGACAGGTTAGCGGGCGCTACAATGAGCAGTTCTTC. This translates into CASSPRQVSGRYNEQFF.

The chain is built from TRBV27 and TRBJ2-7, with 7 nucleotides matching TRBD2. The J segment lost 2 bases and the V segment lost 6 bases, leaving 10 bases of the junction unmatched. CDR3 length equals 15 residues. Looked up from germline, CDR1 is MNHEY and CDR2 is SMNVEV (reference sequence). The chain's CDR3 is CASRREGRYPYEQYF. The DNA of the CDR3 is TGTGCCAGCAGAAGGGAGGGGCGATACCCCTACGAGCAGTACTTC.

The CDR3 protein is CSVEDGGLAGGRSYNEQFF. Written as DNA, the CDR3 is TGCAGCGTTGAAGATGGGGGACTAGCGGGAGGCCGCTCCTACAATGAGCAGTTCTTC. This rearrangement joins TRBV29-1 to TRBJ2-1; 15 bases match TRBD2. V shed 0 bases and J 0 bases; nucleotides not matched to a gene: 6. This CDR3 has 19 amino acids. From germline, CDR1 is SQVTM and CDR2 ANQGSEA.

The chain has TRBV10-2 and TRBJ2-2; TRBD2 aligns across 12 bases. Germline V lookup: CDR1 WSHSY, CDR2 SAAADI. The CDR3 has 19 amino acids. V lost 7 bases, J lost 4 bases, and 16 bases stayed unmatched. CDR3 residues: CASINQGGLAGWTTGELFF. The CDR3 nucleotides read TGCGCCAGCATTAATCAAGGAGGACTAGCGGGATGGACCACCGGGGAGCTGTTTTTT.

The V and J genes are TRBV9 and TRBJ2-5, with D tentatively TRBD2 (5 bases). Germline CDR1 is SGDLS and CDR2 is YYNGEE. Trimming took off 4 bases at V and 0 bases at J, with 16 bases between the two ends. The CDR3 runs to 16 residues. CDR3 region: CASSPRDRGNQETQYF. The DNA for the CDR3 is TGTGCCAGCAGCCCCCGGGATCGTGGGAACCAAGAGACCCAGTACTTC.

The chain combines TRBV6-6 with TRBJ2-6; the D gene is possibly TRBD1 (6 bases). The CDR3 loop spans 15 amino acids. V dropped 2 bases and J dropped 2 bases, with 7 bases sitting between them. Germline values: CDR1 MNHNY, CDR2 SVGAGI (reference sequence). CDR3 DNA: TGTGCCAGCAGTTACGAGGGGGCTGGGGCCAACGTCCTGACTTTC. Encoded protein: CASSYEGAGANVLTF.

V is TRBV15 and J is TRBJ2-1; possible D gene TRBD1, 5 bases. The ends were cut back, 1 base at V and 3 bases at J, with 7 bases in the middle. The CDR3 extends over 14 amino acids. In germline, CDR1 is LNHNV, CDR2 YYDKDF (reference sequence). CDR3: CATSRVDNYNEQFF. The CDR3 DNA follows: TGTGCCACCAGCAGAGTGGACAACTACAATGAGCAGTTCTTC.

The rearrangement joins TRBV4-3 to TRBJ2-7; tentative D call: TRBD2 (6 bases). With 1 base removed from V and 4 bases from J, the gap between germline ends came to 14 bases. Germline assignment: CDR1 LGHNA and CDR2 YSLEER. The CDR3 extends over 15 amino acids. The CDR3 bases are TGCGCCAGCAGCCAAGTACACGGGAGTGGTTACGAGCAGTACTTC. Translating it yields CASSQVHGSGYEQYF.

V usage is TRBV27 and J usage is TRBJ2-7, with 9 nucleotides matching TRBD2. The CDR3 totals 15 residues. J was trimmed by 5 bases and V by 5 bases; bases with no gene match: 10. Germline CDR1 MNHEY, CDR2 SMNVEV (reference sequence). Here the CDR3 DNA reads TGTGCCAGCAGTAGGCGTAGCGGGAGAACCGACGAGCAGTACTTC. This encodes CASSRRSGRTDEQYF.

The sample holds a few counts of this clone. The chain joins TRBV6-1 to TRBJ2-7; D is perhaps TRBD2 (7 bases). The V end was cut by 2 bases, the J end by 6 bases, with 11 bases between. The CDR3 spans 13 residues. The germline V gene has CDR1 MNHNS and CDR2 SASEGT. DNA of the CDR3: TGTGCCAGCAGTGAATGGAGGGGGGGCGAGCAGTACTTC. Encoded protein: CASSEWRGGEQYF.

The chain links TRBV19 to TRBJ2-7, with a tentative D call TRBD1 (6 bases). Per germline, CDR1 LNHDA and CDR2 SQIVND (reference sequence). This CDR3 comprises 12 residues. The V end lost 4 bases, the J end lost 7 bases, and 11 bases lay between the germline ends. DNA for the CDR3: TGTGCCAGTAGTACCACAGGGCTGGAGCAGTACTTC. It is translated as CASSTTGLEQYF. The entire variable domain, with the rest obtained from reference TRBV19 and TRBJ2-7, is as follows: DGGITQSPKYLFRKEGQNVTLSCEQNLNHDAMYWYRQDPGQGLRLIYYSQIVNDFQKGDIAEGYSVSREKKESFPLTVTSAQKNPTAFYLCASSTTGLEQYFGPGTRLTVT.

This chain uses TRBV9 with TRBJ2-1, with TRBD2 matching 11 bases. Germline lookup yields CDR1 SGDLS and CDR2 YYNGEE. V gave up 4 bases and J gave up 2 bases; unmatched junction bases: 2. The CDR3 sequence is 15 residues long. Here the CDR3 reads CASSTTSGTYNEQFF. In nucleotides, the CDR3 is TGTGCCAGCAGCACGACTAGCGGGACCTACAATGAGCAGTTCTTC.

This clone was counted a single time. V and J are TRBV11-2 and TRBJ2-7; no reliable D call. The V gene's germline CDR1 is SGHAT and CDR2 FQNNGV. Trimming removed 5 bases from V and 1 base from J, with 27 bases in between. The CDR3 is made up of 19 amino acids. DNA of the CDR3: TGTGCCAGCAGCCCCGCCACCATCTCGGCAGGAAGGTTATCCTACGAGCAGTACTTC. The encoded protein is CASSPATISAGRLSYEQYF.

The chain employs TRBV30 and TRBJ2-3; D may be TRBD1 (5 bases). Germline CDR1 is GTSNPN and CDR2 is SVGIG (reference sequence). Between the trimmed V and J ends, which lost 3 bases and 0 bases, there was a span of 7 bases. The CDR3 covers 13 residues. CDR3 bases: TGTGCCTGGAGCAGGGATAGCACAGATACGCAGTATTTT. It yields the protein CAWSRDSTDTQYF.

Only one count was recorded for this clone. The chain joins TRBV5-1 to TRBJ2-1; unclear D gene. There are 15 residues in the CDR3. CDR1 and CDR2 (germline): SGHRS, YFSETQ. The ends were cut back, 1 base at V and 2 bases at J, with 10 bases in the middle. The CDR3 spells CASSLSSFTYNEQFF. CDR3 DNA sequence: TGCGCCAGCAGCTTGAGCTCGTTCACCTACAATGAGCAGTTCTTC.

The rearrangement uses TRBV7-9 and TRBJ2-7, with a weak D call TRBD2 (6 bases). From germline, CDR1 is SEHNR and CDR2 FQNEAQ (reference sequence). Trimming pared 7 bases from V and 0 bases from J, leaving 16 bases between. CDR3 length: 15 residues. The CDR3 nucleotides are TGTGCCAGCAACAATGGCGGGACCCCCTCCTACGAGCAGTACTTC. The encoded protein is CASNNGGTPSYEQYF.

The chain is built from TRBV9 and TRBJ2-2; D is possibly TRBD1 (6 bases). V was shortened by 3 bases and J by 2 bases, with 11 bases between the two germline ends. The CDR3 extends over 15 amino acids. Per the germline V gene, CDR1 is SGDLS and CDR2 is YYNGEE. CDR3 sequence: CASSANRVNTGELFF. In DNA, the CDR3 is TGTGCCAGCAGCGCTAACAGGGTCAACACCGGGGAGCTGTTTTTT.

V usage is TRBV7-2 and J usage is TRBJ1-2; 7 bases line up with TRBD1. Unmatched junction bases numbered 17, after V lost 5 bases and J lost 8 bases. Germline-derived CDR1 and CDR2 are SGHTA and FQGNSA. The CDR3 spans 16 residues. The CDR3 loop is CASSPYPSDRAKGYTF. CDR3 nucleotide sequence: TGTGCCAGCAGCCCCTATCCCAGTGACAGGGCAAAAGGCTACACCTTC.

CDR3 loop: CASSSNGRTSNYEQYF. The CDR3 DNA reads as TGTGCCAGTAGTAGCAATGGACGGACATCCAACTACGAGCAGTACTTC. The gene calls are TRBV19 and TRBJ2-7; tentative D call: TRBD1 (5 bases). V was shortened by 4 bases and J by 3 bases, with 19 bases between the two germline ends. The germline V gene encodes CDR1 LNHDA and CDR2 SQIVND (reference sequence). The CDR3 length is 16 residues.

J is TRBJ1-2 and V is TRBV19, with no clear D. The CDR3 totals 15 residues. Germline lookup yields CDR1 LNHDA and CDR2 SQIVND (reference sequence). The V end was cut by 6 bases, the J end by 8 bases, with 22 bases between. CDR3 sequence reads: CASSRSVPPLWGYTF. Written as DNA, the CDR3 is TGTGCCAGTAGCCGATCGGTCCCCCCACTTTGGGGCTACACCTTC.

This rearrangement joins TRBV6-6 to TRBJ2-7, with D perhaps matching TRBD2 (5 bases). The CDR3 runs 14 residues. Deletions cut 2 bases from V and 3 bases from J, with 11 bases between. Looked up from germline, CDR1 is MNHNY and CDR2 is SVGAGI (reference sequence). The CDR3 protein is CASSYEGLVYEQYF. DNA for the CDR3: TGTGCCAGCAGTTACGAGGGCTTGGTCTACGAGCAGTACTTC.

The V and J genes are TRBV4-1 and TRBJ1-2; 8 nucleotides line up with TRBD1. The CDR3 contains 17 residues. In germline, CDR1 is MGHRA, CDR2 YSYEKL. J was trimmed by 2 bases and V by 0 bases; bases with no gene match: 8. The CDR3 nucleotides read TGCGCCAGCAGCCAAGAAGGACAGGGTCGTTCCAACTATGGCTACACCTTC. It codes for CASSQEGQGRSNYGYTF.

The genes are TRBV4-3 and TRBJ2-1; the match to TRBD2 covers 8 bases. The germline CDR1 and CDR2 sequences are LGHNA and YSLEER. This CDR3 has 18 amino acids. Unmatched junction bases numbered 9, after V lost 1 base and J lost 1 base. In nucleotides, the CDR3 is TGCGCCAGCAGCCAAGCCACCATCACTAGCGGATCCTACAATGAGCAGTTCTTC. It encodes CASSQATITSGSYNEQFF.

The genes are TRBV5-1 and TRBJ2-1; TRBD2 is a possible D gene (6 bases). The CDR3 runs to 15 residues. The germline V and J ends were trimmed by 4 bases and 12 bases, with 23 bases remaining between them. Germline V lookup: CDR1 SGHRS, CDR2 YFSETQ. The CDR3 nucleotides are TGCGCCAGCAGCATGACTGAGGGATCGGTGGGAGGGCAGTTCTTC. As protein: CASSMTEGSVGGQFF.

This clone was detected a few times. The chain links TRBV7-2 to TRBJ2-1; 11 bases agree with TRBD2. This CDR3 comprises 16 residues. V trimming: 1 base; J trimming: 6 bases; junction bases outside the gene matches: 5. The germline V gene encodes CDR1 SGHTA and CDR2 FQGNSA. The chain's CDR3 is CASSLELAGVGNEQFF. CDR3 nucleotide sequence: TGTGCCAGCAGCTTAGAACTAGCGGGAGTCGGCAATGAGCAGTTCTTC. Complete variable domain (other parts from reference TRBV7-2 and TRBJ2-1): GAGVSQSPSNKVTEKGKDVELRCDPISGHTALYWYRQSLGQGLEFLIYFQGNSAPDKSGLPSDRFSAERTGGSVSTLTIQRTQQEDSAVYLCASSLELAGVGNEQFFGPGTRLTVL.

V is TRBV30 and J is TRBJ2-7; D is undetermined. V was cut by 6 bases and J by 1 base, with 10 bases left in between. The V gene's germline CDR1 is GTSNPN and CDR2 SVGIG (reference sequence). This CDR3 comprises 12 residues. The CDR3 coding sequence is TGTGCCTGCTCGACTGTTTCCTACGAGCAGTACTTC. Protein: CACSTVSYEQYF. The full variable domain, rest sourced from reference TRBV30 and TRBJ2-7, is SQTIHQWPATLVQPVGSPLSLECTVEGTSNPNLYWYRQAAGRGLQLLFYSVGIGQISSEVPQNLSASRPQDRQFILSSKKLLLSDSGFYLCACSTVSYEQYFGPGTRLTVT.

This clone has just one count. This rearrangement joins TRBV9 to TRBJ1-1, with D perhaps matching TRBD1 (6 bases). The V gene lost 0 bases and the J gene lost 0 bases, with 12 bases spanning the gap. Germline loops: CDR1 SGDLS, CDR2 YYNGEE. The CDR3 is made up of 16 amino acids. The CDR3 sequence: CASSVGLGAVNTEAFF. The CDR3 DNA sequence: TGTGCCAGCAGCGTAGGACTGGGGGCGGTGAACACTGAAGCTTTCTTT.

The chain joins TRBV7-9 to TRBJ1-4, with a possible D match to TRBD1 (5 bases). The germline CDR1 and CDR2 sequences are SEHNR and FQNEAQ (reference sequence). The CDR3 sequence is 17 residues long. V lost 5 bases and J lost 6, with 22 bases in between. CDR3 loop: CASSASKSWDFDEKLFF. DNA of the CDR3: TGTGCCAGCAGCGCGAGCAAAAGCTGGGACTTCGATGAAAAACTGTTTTTT.

The J gene is TRBJ1-1, the V gene TRBV19; no clear D. CDR3 length: 14 residues. Trimming pared 3 bases from V and 1 base from J, leaving 9 bases between. Germline V lookup: CDR1 LNHDA, CDR2 SQIVND (reference sequence). CDR3 sequence reads: CASSIFHKNTEAFF. In nucleotides, the CDR3 is TGTGCCAGTAGTATCTTTCACAAGAACACTGAAGCTTTCTTT.